Following are 14 T cell receptor beta chains from one sample sequenced in a study of cytomegalovirus exposure and HLA in healthy donors. Assay used: immunoSEQ multiplex PCR; TCRdb lists only in-frame clones, some missing. The sample shows some 180,000 clones, around 80% of them seen only once. Sequencing was done on a sample of PBMCs. These TCRs come from a woman in her twenties or thirties in good health and CMV-seronegative.

V usage is TRBV15 and J usage is TRBJ1-1; D is undetermined. Per germline, CDR1 LNHNV and CDR2 YYDKDF (reference sequence). The CDR3 covers 15 residues. The V end lost 5 bases, the J end lost 4 bases, and 17 bases lay between the germline ends. The CDR3 loop reads CATSGTDLTTTEAFF. The DNA of the CDR3 is TGTGCCACCAGCGGCACGGACTTAACAACCACTGAAGCTTTCTTT.

The CDR3 sequence is CASSVAGQGPYEQYF. DNA for the CDR3: TGTGCCAGCAGCGTAGCAGGACAGGGCCCCTACGAGCAGTACTTC. The chain uses TRBV9 and TRBJ2-7, with 8 bases identical to TRBD1. The trim removed 0 bases at V and 2 bases at J, leaving 4 bases unmatched. This CDR3 is built from 15 residues. CDR1 and CDR2 (germline): SGDLS, YYNGEE. Filled out from reference TRBV9 and TRBJ2-7, the complete variable domain reads DSGVTQTPKHLITATGQRVTLRCSPRSGDLSVYWYQQSLDQGLQFLIQYYNGEERAKGNILERFSAQQFPDLHSELNLSSLELGDSALYFCASSVAGQGPYEQYFGPGTRLTVT.

The gene calls are TRBV15 and TRBJ2-7; D is possibly TRBD1 (7 bases). V was shortened by 0 bases and J by 3 bases, with 9 bases between the two germline ends. Germline lookup yields CDR1 LNHNV and CDR2 YYDKDF (reference sequence). The CDR3 sequence is 14 residues long. DNA of the CDR3: TGTGCCACCAGCAGAGATCAGGGGGGCTACGAGCAGTACTTC. Protein: CATSRDQGGYEQYF. Combining the CDR3 with reference TRBV15 and TRBJ2-7 gives the whole variable domain DAMVIQNPRYQVTQFGKPVTLSCSQTLNHNVMYWYQQKSSQAPKLLFHYYDKDFNNEADTPDNFQSRRPNTSFCFLDIRSPGLGDTAMYLCATSRDQGGYEQYFGPGTRLTVT.

V is TRBV29-1 and J is TRBJ2-5; 8 nucleotides align to TRBD2. The V and J ends lost 3 bases and 5 bases, in that order; junction bases with no gene match: 11. Germline CDR1 is SQVTM and CDR2 is ANQGSEA. The CDR3 is 15 amino acids. The CDR3 region has the DNA TGCAGCGTTGACACCCCCTCGGGACTAGAGGAGACCCAGTACTTC. Translation: CSVDTPSGLEETQYF.

In DNA, the CDR3 is TGTGCCAGCAGGCGGGGCGACAGAGCTAACTATGGCTACACCTTC. Translation gives CASRRGDRANYGYTF. The chain joins TRBV27 to TRBJ1-2; maybe TRBD1 (5 bases). V lost 6 bases and J 0 bases, leaving 14 bases between the germline ends. The length of the CDR3 is 15 residues. Germline CDR1 MNHEY, CDR2 SMNVEV (reference sequence).

This rearrangement joins TRBV5-1 to TRBJ1-2; TRBD1 aligns across 7 bases. The V gene's germline CDR1 is SGHRS and CDR2 YFSETQ. V gave up 1 base and J gave up 7 bases; unmatched junction bases: 4. This CDR3 is built from 13 residues. Here the CDR3 reads CASSLTGETGYTF. The CDR3 DNA reads as TGCGCCAGCAGCTTGACAGGGGAGACTGGCTACACCTTC.

The chain carries TRBV29-1 and TRBJ1-1; weak D call: TRBD1 (6 bases). Germline-derived CDR1 and CDR2 are SQVTM and ANQGSEA. CDR3 size: 14 residues. Between the trimmed V and J ends, which lost 4 bases and 3 bases, there was a span of 15 bases. CDR3 sequence reads: CSVVIRGGDTEAFF. CDR3 in DNA: TGCAGCGTTGTAATAAGAGGGGGGGACACTGAAGCTTTCTTT. Looking up the rest from reference TRBV29-1 and TRBJ1-1 gives the full variable domain: SAVISQKPSRDICQRGTSLTIQCQVDSQVTMMFWYRQQPGQSLTLIATANQGSEATYESGFVIDKFPISRPNLTFSTLTVSNMSPEDSSIYLCSVVIRGGDTEAFFGQGTRLTVV.

J is TRBJ2-1 and V is TRBV5-1; D is ambiguous. Germline CDR1 reads SGHRS; CDR2 reads YFSETQ. The V and J ends lost 0 bases and 6 bases respectively, with 13 bases between them. The CDR3 extends over 15 amino acids. CDR3 protein: CASSLGVFGSNEQFF. DNA of the CDR3: TGCGCCAGCAGCTTGGGAGTTTTTGGTAGCAATGAGCAGTTCTTC.

This clone was recorded at least ten times. The V call is TRBV5-1, the J call TRBJ1-5, with TRBD1 identical over 7 bases. Germline trimming cut 0 bases from V and 8 bases from J; bases unmatched to any gene: 5. The CDR3 has 14 residues. The germline V gene has CDR1 SGHRS and CDR2 YFSETQ. CDR3 DNA: TGCGCCAGCAGCTTGGGACAGGGTAATGAGCCCCAGCATTTT. This gives the protein CASSLGQGNEPQHF.

This clone came up a few times. The chain recombines TRBV30 with TRBJ2-7; the match to TRBD2 covers 7 bases. The CDR3 has 12 amino acids. V shed 1 base, J shed 5 bases, and the junction held 2 bases outside the gene matches. Germline V gene data show CDR1 as GTSNPN and CDR2 as SVGIG (reference sequence). The CDR3 bases are TGTGCCTGGAGTGCACTAGCGAACGAGCAGTACTTC. Its translation: CAWSALANEQYF.

J is TRBJ2-7 and V is TRBV7-8; the D is unclear. V shed 1 base and J shed 7 bases, with 8 bases lying between them. This CDR3 has 12 residues. Per the germline V gene, CDR1 is SGHVS and CDR2 is FQNEAQ. The CDR3 DNA reads TGTGCCAGCAGCTTAGATAGAGAAGAGCAGTACTTC. Its protein product is CASSLDREEQYF.

This chain uses TRBV6-5 with TRBJ1-1, with D tentatively TRBD1 (5 bases). V shed 10 bases and J shed 0 bases, with 9 bases lying between them. Germline loops: CDR1 MNHEY, CDR2 SVGAGI. The CDR3 sequence is 12 residues long. CDR3: CANGHMNTEAFF. DNA of the CDR3: TGTGCCAACGGACACATGAACACTGAAGCTTTCTTT.

The table lists this clone with a few counts. This rearrangement joins TRBV18 to TRBJ1-2, with TRBD1 matching over 7 bases. V was pared by 2 bases and J by 4 bases, with 7 bases of the junction left unmatched. Germline CDR1 is KGHSH and CDR2 is LQKENI. The CDR3 is 15 amino acids. CDR3 DNA: TGTGCCAGCTCACCATCGACAGGGCCAAGCTATGGCTACACCTTC. Protein product: CASSPSTGPSYGYTF.

The gene calls are TRBV28 and TRBJ1-2; weak D call: TRBD1 (5 bases). Germline V gene data show CDR1 as MDHEN and CDR2 as SYDVKM. V gave up 4 bases and J gave up 6 bases, with 15 bases separating them. The CDR3 is 14 amino acids. The CDR3 DNA follows: TGTGCCAGCAGTTCGGGTAAGGGGAACGATGGCTACACCTTC. It encodes CASSSGKGNDGYTF.